This T cell receptor beta chain appears in the sequencing data of a study of CD8+CD57+ T cells in acquired aplastic anemia. Study-level background: On average, sorted CD4+ and CD8+ cells gave around 3.3 ug of DNA. Average CD4+ read depth in healthy donors was around 10 million reads. Study results and limitations: A set of some 28 CD8+ CDR3 sequences was shared between patients and controls, and these sequences appeared highly expressed in patients.

Trimming left V 7 bases short and J 0 bases short, with 13 bases between. Germline CDR1 reads MDHEN; CDR2 reads SYDVKM. The CDR3 covers 15 residues. Genomic DNA templated the TCR beta VDJ and CDR3 profiling. TCRdb reprocessed the reads via MiXCR and lists one record per CDR3 protein. The sample contains about 180,000 distinct CDR3 sequences, about 47% of which appear only once. This clonotype was seen a few times. The antigen is undetermined. This sequence joins TRBV28 and TRBJ1-3; D may be TRBD1 (5 bases). The TCR originated in a human donor in good health. Specimen: sorted CD4+, CD8+, or CD8+CD57+ T cells (not recorded which) from PBMCs. CDR3 bases: TGTGCCAGCATCGCGGGGGGGTCCTCTGGAAACACCATATATTTT. Encoded protein: CASIAGGSSGNTIYF. Together with reference TRBV28 and TRBJ1-3, the CDR3 gives the full variable domain: DVKVTQSSRYLVKRTGEKVFLECVQDMDHENMFWYRQDPGLGLRLIYFSYDVKMKEKGDIPEGYSVSREKKERFSLILESASTNQTSMYLCASIAGGSSGNTIYFGEGSWLTVV.